Below are 10 T cell receptor beta chains sequenced from a single sample in a study of control samples from healthy donors and cancer patients. Profiling relied on immunoSEQ multiplex PCR, and the TCRdb table lists in-frame clones only, not all of them. The data hold fewer than 95,000 clones, with 70% to 90% observed a single time. Sequencing used blood. The receptors here all came from a man younger than 45 in good health.

V usage is TRBV10-3 and J usage is TRBJ2-5; D remains unclear. The ends were cut back, 6 bases at V and 5 bases at J, with 13 bases in the middle. This CDR3 comprises 13 residues. The germline gives CDR1 ENHRY, CDR2 SYGVKD. The chain's CDR3 is CAISEHSWETQYF. The CDR3 DNA follows: TGTGCCATCAGCGAACACTCGTGGGAGACCCAGTACTTC.

This clone was found once. V and J are TRBV5-4 and TRBJ2-3; 8 nucleotides agree with TRBD1. Germline loops: CDR1 SGHNT, CDR2 YYREEE (reference sequence). This CDR3 contains 13 residues. J gave up 5 bases and V 3 bases, and 2 bases lay outside the gene matches. Here the CDR3 reads CASSSGGGDTQYF. In DNA, the CDR3 is TGTGCCAGCAGCTCAGGGGGCGGAGATACGCAGTATTTT.

This sequence joins TRBV11-2 and TRBJ2-3; TRBD1 matches 7 bases. After removal of 4 bases from V and 5 bases from J, the junction contained 9 bases not matched to a gene. This CDR3 is built from 15 residues. Germline assignment: CDR1 SGHAT and CDR2 FQNNGV. The CDR3 region is CASSSSGTVGDTQYF. Written as DNA, the CDR3 is TGTGCCAGCAGCTCGTCCGGGACAGTGGGAGATACGCAGTATTTT.

V gene TRBV7-9 combines with J gene TRBJ2-3; TRBD2 matches 8 bases. The CDR3 loop spans 17 amino acids. With V trimmed by 2 bases and J by 6 bases, 13 bases remained unmatched. Germline V CDR1 and CDR2: SEHNR, FQNEAQ (reference sequence). The CDR3 here is CASSLRPIAGRRDTQYF. The CDR3 DNA follows: TGTGCCAGCAGCTTACGGCCGATAGCGGGGCGGAGGGATACGCAGTATTTT. Variable domain in full (rest from reference TRBV7-9 and TRBJ2-3): DTGVSQNPRHKITKRGQNVTFRCDPISEHNRLYWYRQTLGQGPEFLTYFQNEAQLEKSRLLSDRFSAERPKGSFSTLEIQRTEQGDSAMYLCASSLRPIAGRRDTQYFGPGTRLTVL.

This clone showed up just once. The rearrangement links TRBV19 to TRBJ1-5; 7 nucleotides line up with TRBD1. V was pared by 2 bases and J by 1 base, with 8 bases of the junction left unmatched. Germline V gene sequence: CDR1 LNHDA, CDR2 SQIVND (reference sequence). The CDR3 runs 17 residues. The CDR3 coding sequence is TGTGCCAGTAGTATAAGGGGGCAGGGTTTAAGCAATCAGCCCCAGCATTTT. Protein product: CASSIRGQGLSNQPQHF. Using reference TRBV19 and TRBJ1-5 for the parts outside the CDR3, the full variable domain is DGGITQSPKYLFRKEGQNVTLSCEQNLNHDAMYWYRQDPGQGLRLIYYSQIVNDFQKGDIAEGYSVSREKKESFPLTVTSAQKNPTAFYLCASSIRGQGLSNQPQHFGDGTRLSIL.

This clone occurred once. V is TRBV6-1 and J is TRBJ2-7, with 7 bases that match TRBD1. V shed 4 bases, J shed 7 bases, and the junction held 19 bases outside the gene matches. The CDR3 has 17 residues. Germline values: CDR1 MNHNS, CDR2 SASEGT. The CDR3 here is CASSGGRTGLIRLEQYF. CDR3 nucleotides: TGTGCCAGCAGTGGGGGTAGGACAGGCCTTATAAGGCTAGAGCAGTACTTC.

The chain recombines TRBV6-1 with TRBJ1-2, with D perhaps matching TRBD1 (5 bases). Trimming shortened V by 2 bases and J by 4 bases, and 11 bases separated the two germline ends. Germline CDR1 MNHNS, CDR2 SASEGT. CDR3 size: 14 residues. The CDR3 reads CASSESRVVYGYTF. CDR3 bases: TGTGCCAGCAGTGAATCCAGGGTGGTCTATGGCTACACCTTC.

This clone was seen only once. The genes are TRBV19 and TRBJ1-6; TRBD1 is a possible D gene (6 bases). The CDR3 is 17 residues long. Trimming removed 3 bases from V and 7 bases from J, with 19 bases in between. Germline loops: CDR1 LNHDA, CDR2 SQIVND (reference sequence). This CDR3 reads CASSIEQGAGGNSPLHF. DNA of the CDR3: TGTGCCAGTAGTATTGAACAGGGAGCAGGTGGGAATTCACCCCTCCACTTT.

The gene calls are TRBV28 and TRBJ1-5; 7 positions agree with TRBD1. Germline CDR1 and CDR2: MDHEN and SYDVKM. V gave up 6 bases and J gave up 5 bases; unmatched junction bases: 4. The CDR3 extends over 13 amino acids. This CDR3 is CASSDREDQPQHF. Here the CDR3 DNA reads TGTGCCAGCAGCGACAGGGAGGATCAGCCCCAGCATTTT.

This clone occurred once. J is TRBJ1-2 and V is TRBV2, with no clear D. Deletions cut 7 bases from V and 4 bases from J, with 13 bases between. From germline, CDR1 is SNHLY and CDR2 FYNNEI. The CDR3 is made up of 13 amino acids. The chain's CDR3 is CASIFAEGYGYTF. The CDR3 DNA sequence: TGTGCCAGCATATTCGCAGAAGGCTATGGCTACACCTTC.